The text below deals with one TCR beta chain. Its antigen is unknown. The CDR3 has 15 residues. V was pared by 1 base and J by 7 bases, with 14 bases between. The germline V gene encodes CDR1 SGHAT and CDR2 FQNNGV. The data belong to a study of blood T cells in healthy people across ages. Study details: Per two T cells, about one barcoded beta molecule was captured through template switching. Study-wide results and caveats: Nothing was known about donor CMV status, and this possibly confounded expanded clonotype changes.

Sample-barcoded 5' priming and a J-beta primer mix drove a second PCR of roughly 6 to 12 cycles. The authors tagged each cDNA molecule using a template-switch adaptor with 12 random nucleotides. TCRdb reanalysed the 5' RACE reads using MiXCR and keeps one entry per CDR3 protein. The sample has around 820,000 distinct CDR3 sequences, 20% to 30% seen once. Separately, the same data were catalogued under a study of T cells of mothers and their children. From that study: Overlap ran slightly, non-significantly higher for related than unrelated mother-child pairs.

The chain links TRBV11-2 to TRBJ2-1, with D possibly being TRBD2 (6 bases). This TCR derives from a boy under 18 in good health. Material for sequencing was blood. The chain's CDR3 is CASSLAGSLVNEQFF. In DNA form, the CDR3 reads TGTGCCAGCAGCTTAGCCGGGAGTTTGGTTAATGAGCAGTTCTTC.